This is a list of T cell receptor beta chains from one sample in a study of blood T cell repertoires in COVID-19. Repertoires were generated with immunoSEQ multiplex PCR, while TCRdb's copy carries only in-frame clones and drops some. The sample lists 240,000 or so clones, around 86% occurring once. The sequenced material came from peripheral blood. These TCRs come from an elderly man with acute or convalescent COVID-19. Each CDR3 is given with its conserved first and last residue. D genes are given only for firm matches. Size is stated for part of the rows, as once, few or many counts, or as a class when the clone is expanded.

length	size	D	V	J	CDR3	DNA
15	-	-	TRBV2	TRBJ1-5	CASSLEGTSNQPQHF	TGTGCCAGCAGCTTGGAGGGGACGAGCAATCAGCCCCAGCATTTT
17	few	TRBD1	TRBV25-1	TRBJ1-6	CASSEGRTGAHNSPLHF	TGTGCCAGCAGTGAGGGGAGGACAGGGGCCCATAATTCACCCCTCCACTTT
16	-	TRBD1	TRBV7-9	TRBJ1-2	CASSSSRDREMEGYTF	TGTGCCAGCAGCTCATCCCGGGACAGGGAGATGGAAGGCTACACCTTC
13	-	-	TRBV2	TRBJ1-2	CASSDRVNYGYTF	TGTGCCAGCAGTGACAGGGTAAACTATGGCTACACCTTC
15	-	-	TRBV18	TRBJ1-1	CASSPRSGDGTEAFF	TGTGCCAGCTCACCCCGTTCAGGGGACGGCACTGAAGCTTTCTTT
14	-	TRBD1	TRBV7-3	TRBJ1-1	CASSLNRGNTEAFF	TGTGCCAGCAGCTTAAACAGGGGGAACACTGAAGCTTTCTTT
16	-	TRBD2	TRBV7-9	TRBJ2-1	CASSLVGGAGEGEQFF	TGTGCCAGCAGCTTAGTGGGAGGGGCCGGCGAGGGGGAGCAGTTCTTC
15	-	TRBD2	TRBV9	TRBJ2-7	CASSVGLAGVSEQYF	TGTGCCAGCAGCGTAGGGCTAGCGGGAGTATCCGAGCAGTACTTC
14	-	TRBD1	TRBV7-2	TRBJ2-4	CASSQSGGWNIQYF	TGTGCCAGCAGCCAGTCAGGGGGCTGGAACATTCAGTACTTC
13	-	TRBD2	TRBV5-1	TRBJ2-1	CASSGLVYNEQFF	TGCGCCAGCTCGGGACTAGTATACAATGAGCAGTTCTTC
17	few	TRBD1	TRBV25-1	TRBJ1-1	CASTSMMDRKGDTEAFF	TGTGCCAGCACATCAATGATGGACAGGAAAGGGGACACTGAAGCTTTCTTT
15	-	-	TRBV28	TRBJ2-7	CASSWARVKAYEQYF	TGTGCCAGCAGCTGGGCCAGGGTGAAGGCTTACGAGCAGTACTTC
19	once	TRBD2	TRBV2	TRBJ2-7	CASRAPGRSYSGSGYEQYF	TGTGCCAGCAGGGCCCCCGGACGGTCTTATAGCGGGAGTGGCTACGAGCAGTACTTC